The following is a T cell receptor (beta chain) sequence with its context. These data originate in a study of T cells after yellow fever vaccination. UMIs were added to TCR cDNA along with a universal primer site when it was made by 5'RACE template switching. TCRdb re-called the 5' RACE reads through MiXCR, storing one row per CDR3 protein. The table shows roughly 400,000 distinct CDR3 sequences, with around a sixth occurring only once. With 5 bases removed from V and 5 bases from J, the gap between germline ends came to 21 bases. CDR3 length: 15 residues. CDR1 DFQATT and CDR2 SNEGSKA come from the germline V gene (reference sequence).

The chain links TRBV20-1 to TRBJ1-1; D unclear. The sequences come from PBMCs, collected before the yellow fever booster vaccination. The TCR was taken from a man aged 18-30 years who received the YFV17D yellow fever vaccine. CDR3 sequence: CSACVLDHGGTEAFF. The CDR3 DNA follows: TGCAGTGCTTGCGTGTTGGACCACGGTGGTACTGAAGCTTTCTTT.